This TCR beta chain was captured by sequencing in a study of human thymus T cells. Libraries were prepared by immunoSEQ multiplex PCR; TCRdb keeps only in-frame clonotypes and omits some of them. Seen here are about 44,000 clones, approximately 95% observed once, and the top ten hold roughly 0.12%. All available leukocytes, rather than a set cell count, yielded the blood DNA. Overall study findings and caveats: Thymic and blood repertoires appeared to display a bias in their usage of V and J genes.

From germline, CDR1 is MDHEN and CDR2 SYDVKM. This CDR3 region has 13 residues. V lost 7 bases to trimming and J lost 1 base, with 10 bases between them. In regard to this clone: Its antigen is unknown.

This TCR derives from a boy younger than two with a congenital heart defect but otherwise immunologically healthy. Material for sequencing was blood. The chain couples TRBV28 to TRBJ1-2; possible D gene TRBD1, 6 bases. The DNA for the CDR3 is TGTGCCAGCACAGGGGTAAATAACTATGGCTACACCTTC. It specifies CASTGVNNYGYTF.